Below are 27 T cell receptor beta chains sequenced from a single sample in a study of blood T cell repertoires in COVID-19. The assay was immunoSEQ multiplex PCR, and TCRdb's table has in-frame clones only and misses some. The data hold approximately 140,000 clones, with more than 70% observed a single time. The sequencing input was peripheral blood. These receptor sequences come from a man between 50 and 59 years old with active or convalescent COVID-19.

The CDR3 nucleotides are TGTGCCACCAGCAGAGGGGCTAGCGGGGAACCCTACGAGCAGTACTTC. It codes for CATSRGASGEPYEQYF. The rearrangement links TRBV15 to TRBJ2-7; 9 bases are a match to TRBD2. CDR1 LNHNV and CDR2 YYDKDF come from the germline V gene (reference sequence). This CDR3 is 16 amino acids long. Germline trimming cut 1 base from V and 2 bases from J; bases unmatched to any gene: 6.

The chain recombines TRBV6-5 with TRBJ2-5; 8 bases align to TRBD1. Germline trimming cut 6 bases from V and 5 bases from J; bases unmatched to any gene: 8. From germline, CDR1 is MNHEY and CDR2 SVGAGI. The CDR3 covers 14 residues. The CDR3 loop reads CASRTGQEVETQYF. Written as DNA, the CDR3 is TGTGCCAGCAGAACGGGACAGGAGGTGGAGACCCAGTACTTC.

This clone was detected only once. The chain links TRBV28 to TRBJ1-1; the match to TRBD1 covers 8 bases. Germline values: CDR1 MDHEN, CDR2 SYDVKM. V dropped 2 bases and J dropped 5; count of bases not matched to a gene: 7. The CDR3 is 15 residues long. The CDR3 loop is CASSLDNRGRTEAFF. The CDR3 region has the DNA TGTGCCAGCAGTTTAGATAACAGGGGGAGGACTGAAGCTTTCTTT.

The chain is built from TRBV27 and TRBJ1-1; D gene unclear. Germline V lookup: CDR1 MNHEY, CDR2 SMNVEV (reference sequence). CDR3 length: 12 residues. V dropped 4 bases and J dropped 9 bases, with 12 bases sitting between them. The CDR3 loop reads CASSSPPGKAFF. The CDR3 DNA sequence: TGTGCCAGCAGTTCCCCACCCGGGAAAGCTTTCTTT.

This clone was detected only once. The V call is TRBV28, the J call TRBJ2-5; D is undetermined. CDR3 size: 12 residues. The V end was cut by 2 bases, the J end by 3 bases, with 4 bases between. In germline, CDR1 is MDHEN, CDR2 SYDVKM. CDR3 DNA sequence: TGTGCCAGCAGTTTAATAGAAGAGACCCAGTACTTC. Translating gives CASSLIEETQYF.

V is TRBV27 and J is TRBJ2-4; the D is unclear. The CDR3 contains 17 residues. With 6 bases removed from V and 0 bases from J, the gap between germline ends came to 18 bases. Germline CDR1 MNHEY, CDR2 SMNVEV (reference sequence). The CDR3 region has the DNA TGTGCCAGCAGCCGCCCTACGAGGAGAAAAGCCAAAAACATTCAGTACTTC. This codes for CASSRPTRRKAKNIQYF.

There are a few counts of this clone. This CDR3 is CASSHPGQETTEAFF. The CDR3 DNA sequence: TGCGCCAGCAGCCACCCGGGACAGGAGACCACTGAAGCTTTCTTT. The chain couples TRBV4-1 to TRBJ1-1, with 8 positions matching TRBD1. Germline CDR1 MGHRA, CDR2 YSYEKL. With V trimmed by 3 bases and J by 4 bases, 7 bases remained unmatched. The CDR3 covers 15 residues.

This clone was seen a handful of times. V and J are TRBV6-5 and TRBJ2-5, with 7 bases that match TRBD1. The CDR3 totals 14 residues. J was trimmed by 5 bases and V by 5 bases; bases with no gene match: 8. Germline CDR1 MNHEY, CDR2 SVGAGI. CDR3: CASSKRQGGETQYF. The CDR3 bases are TGTGCCAGCAGTAAGAGACAGGGTGGTGAGACCCAGTACTTC.

The chain employs TRBV5-4 and TRBJ1-1; 7 positions agree with TRBD1. CDR3 length: 15 amino acids. Germline assignment: CDR1 SGHNT and CDR2 YYREEE (reference sequence). The J segment lost 5 bases and the V segment lost 0 bases, leaving 7 bases of the junction unmatched. The CDR3 coding sequence is TGTGCCAGCAGCTTGGGACAGGGAAGCGGGACTGAAGCTTTCTTT. It specifies CASSLGQGSGTEAFF.

V is TRBV30 and J is TRBJ2-5, with 8 bases lining up with TRBD2. This CDR3 contains 14 residues. J lost 4 bases, V lost 3 bases, and 7 bases had no gene match. CDR1 and CDR2 from the germline V gene are GTSNPN and SVGIG (reference sequence). Written as DNA, the CDR3 is TGTGCCTGGAGCGCCAGCGGGGGCGGAGAGACCCAGTACTTC. This encodes CAWSASGGGETQYF. Complete variable domain (other parts from reference TRBV30 and TRBJ2-5): SQTIHQWPATLVQPVGSPLSLECTVEGTSNPNLYWYRQAAGRGLQLLFYSVGIGQISSEVPQNLSASRPQDRQFILSSKKLLLSDSGFYLCAWSASGGGETQYFGPGTRLLVL.

Concerning this clone: Other DNA sequences in the same sample also yield this CDR3. The chain joins TRBV2 to TRBJ2-5; D call uncertain. CDR1 SNHLY and CDR2 FYNNEI come from the germline V gene. CDR3 length: 11 amino acids. V dropped 7 bases and J dropped 1 base, with 4 bases sitting between them. The CDR3 sequence is CASTIQETQYF. The CDR3 DNA follows: TGTGCCAGCACTATCCAAGAGACCCAGTACTTC.

V and J are TRBV4-1 and TRBJ2-1, with a possible D match to TRBD2 (7 bases). Germline V gene lookup returns CDR1 MGHRA and CDR2 YSYEKL. Between the trimmed V and J ends, which lost 4 bases and 0 bases, there was a span of 16 bases. The CDR3 runs 17 residues. Here the CDR3 reads CASSPEGGGGSYNEQFF. CDR3 nucleotide sequence: TGCGCCAGCAGCCCCGAAGGGGGGGGAGGCTCCTACAATGAGCAGTTCTTC.

The table lists this clone with a few counts. The rearrangement uses TRBV10-3 and TRBJ1-6; possibly TRBD1 for D (5 bases). The CDR3 runs 14 residues. The V end was cut by 5 bases, the J end by 4 bases, with 9 bases between. CDR1 is ENHRY and CDR2 is SYGVKD in the germline V gene. The CDR3 region is CAISLTEYNSPLHF. For the CDR3, the DNA is TGTGCCATCAGTTTGACAGAATATAATTCACCCCTCCACTTT.

The genes are TRBV19 and TRBJ1-6; the D gene is possibly TRBD1 (6 bases). There are 13 residues in the CDR3. CDR1 is LNHDA, CDR2 SQIVND, per germline (reference sequence). With 5 bases removed from V and 13 bases from J, the gap between germline ends came to 15 bases. The CDR3 sequence: CASSGLRGGPLHF. The CDR3 DNA reads as TGTGCCAGTAGTGGCCTCAGGGGAGGGCCCCTCCACTTT.

The rearrangement uses TRBV12-3 or TRBV12-4 and TRBJ2-1; D is perhaps TRBD2 (6 bases). The germline V and J ends were trimmed by 0 bases and 10 bases, with 10 bases remaining between them. This CDR3 is 13 amino acids long. CDR3 DNA sequence: TGTGCCAGCAGTTTAGCGGGAGGCAGGGAGCAGTTCTTC. It specifies CASSLAGGREQFF.

The chain is built from TRBV9 and TRBJ1-1; no reliable D call. Germline V gives CDR1 SGDLS, CDR2 YYNGEE. The CDR3 is 15 residues long. The V gene lost 0 bases and the J gene lost 2 bases, with 11 bases spanning the gap. Here the CDR3 DNA reads TGTGCCAGCAGCGTAGCCGGAGGAATTAACACTGAAGCTTTCTTT. Protein sequence: CASSVAGGINTEAFF. Full variable domain (remainder filled in from reference TRBV9 and TRBJ1-1): DSGVTQTPKHLITATGQRVTLRCSPRSGDLSVYWYQQSLDQGLQFLIQYYNGEERAKGNILERFSAQQFPDLHSELNLSSLELGDSALYFCASSVAGGINTEAFFGQGTRLTVV.

The V gene is TRBV24-1, the J gene TRBJ2-3, with a possible D match to TRBD2 (6 bases). V was trimmed by 5 bases and J by 1 base, leaving 12 bases between them. Germline CDR1 is KGHDR and CDR2 is SFDVKD. CDR3 length: 15 amino acids. CDR3 amino acids: CATSVSGVGTDTQYF. The DNA of the CDR3 is TGTGCCACCAGTGTATCGGGAGTGGGCACAGATACGCAGTATTTT.

The V call is TRBV15, the J call TRBJ1-2; 8 bases are shared with TRBD1. J was trimmed by 8 bases and V by 5 bases; bases with no gene match: 13. CDR1 is LNHNV, CDR2 YYDKDF, per germline (reference sequence). There are 15 residues in the CDR3. Here the CDR3 reads CATSGRQGAVGGYTF. CDR3 nucleotides: TGTGCCACCAGCGGTCGTCAGGGGGCGGTTGGGGGCTACACCTTC.

V usage is TRBV14 and J usage is TRBJ2-6; 7 nucleotides agree with TRBD1. This CDR3 has 16 residues. The V segment lost 2 bases and the J segment 4 bases; nucleotides outside the gene matches: 5. The germline CDR1 and CDR2 sequences are SGHDN and FVKESK. The CDR3 coding sequence is TGTGCCAGCAGCCAATACCAGGGGGTAGGGGCCAACGTCCTGACTTTC. Its translation: CASSQYQGVGANVLTF.

V is TRBV5-1 and J is TRBJ2-3; 9 positions agree with TRBD1. CDR3 length: 16 residues. The junction had 6 bases not matched to a gene; V was cut back by 4 bases and J by 0 bases. CDR1 SGHRS and CDR2 YFSETQ come from the germline V gene. This CDR3 reads CASSRGQGTSTDTQYF. The CDR3 coding sequence is TGCGCCAGCAGCCGCGGACAGGGGACTAGCACAGATACGCAGTATTTT.

The J gene is TRBJ2-2, the V gene TRBV10-3, with 9 bases matching TRBD2. The trim removed 4 bases at V and 4 bases at J, leaving 7 bases unmatched. The germline V gene encodes CDR1 ENHRY and CDR2 SYGVKD. The CDR3 contains 16 residues. The CDR3 nucleotides are TGTGCCATCAGTGGATTAGCGGGAGATGGCACCGGGGAGCTGTTTTTT. Translated: CAISGLAGDGTGELFF.

This clone was detected only a few times. The rearrangement joins TRBV29-1 to TRBJ1-1; D might be TRBD1 (6 bases). Germline V gives CDR1 SQVTM, CDR2 ANQGSEA. The CDR3 is 14 amino acids. V was shortened by 3 bases and J by 3 bases, with 14 bases between the two germline ends. This chain's CDR3 is CSVEGGPGDTEAFF. The CDR3 DNA reads as TGCAGCGTTGAGGGGGGGCCGGGGGACACTGAAGCTTTCTTT.

The V and J genes are TRBV7-9 and TRBJ1-1; 7 nucleotides line up with TRBD1. Unmatched junction bases numbered 11, after V lost 5 bases and J lost 2 bases. CDR3 length equals 16 residues. Germline V lookup: CDR1 SEHNR, CDR2 FQNEAQ (reference sequence). The CDR3 reads CASSDTGQGGNTEAFF. In DNA, the CDR3 is TGTGCCAGCAGCGACACGGGCCAGGGGGGTAACACTGAAGCTTTCTTT.

The rearrangement joins TRBV18 to TRBJ1-4, with 8 bases aligning to TRBD1. J was trimmed by 6 bases and V by 6 bases; bases with no gene match: 6. Germline V gene sequence: CDR1 KGHSH, CDR2 LQKENI. The CDR3 covers 14 residues. CDR3 loop: CASSMGTGHEKLFF. CDR3 sequence (DNA): TGTGCCAGCTCTATGGGGACAGGACATGAAAAACTGTTTTTT.

This rearrangement joins TRBV27 to TRBJ2-7; a possible D gene is TRBD2 (6 bases). The CDR3 loop spans 13 amino acids. The V and J ends lost 3 bases and 6 bases respectively, with 12 bases between them. Germline CDR1 MNHEY, CDR2 SMNVEV (reference sequence). Written as DNA, the CDR3 is TGTGCCAGCAGTTTCGGGGGAGTAGGCGAGCAGTACTTC. It codes for CASSFGGVGEQYF.

This clone has just a few counts. The rearrangement joins TRBV4-3 to TRBJ1-1; tentative D call: TRBD1 (5 bases). Germline V gives CDR1 LGHNA, CDR2 YSLEER. V was trimmed by 4 bases and J by 4 bases, leaving 16 bases between them. CDR3 length equals 15 residues. This CDR3 reads CASSPGGGVSTEAFF. CDR3 coding DNA: TGCGCCAGCAGCCCGGGTGGGGGGGTGAGCACTGAAGCTTTCTTT.

This sequence joins TRBV19 and TRBJ2-6; the D gene is possibly TRBD1 (6 bases). CDR1 is LNHDA and CDR2 is SQIVND in the germline V gene (reference sequence). The CDR3 is made up of 16 amino acids. The germline V and J ends were trimmed by 5 bases and 0 bases, with 11 bases remaining between them. The CDR3 loop reads CASSVLQGSGANVLTF. CDR3 bases: TGTGCCAGTAGTGTCCTACAGGGCTCTGGGGCCAACGTCCTGACTTTC. Filled out from reference TRBV19 and TRBJ2-6, the complete variable domain reads DGGITQSPKYLFRKEGQNVTLSCEQNLNHDAMYWYRQDPGQGLRLIYYSQIVNDFQKGDIAEGYSVSREKKESFPLTVTSAQKNPTAFYLCASSVLQGSGANVLTFGAGSRLTVL.